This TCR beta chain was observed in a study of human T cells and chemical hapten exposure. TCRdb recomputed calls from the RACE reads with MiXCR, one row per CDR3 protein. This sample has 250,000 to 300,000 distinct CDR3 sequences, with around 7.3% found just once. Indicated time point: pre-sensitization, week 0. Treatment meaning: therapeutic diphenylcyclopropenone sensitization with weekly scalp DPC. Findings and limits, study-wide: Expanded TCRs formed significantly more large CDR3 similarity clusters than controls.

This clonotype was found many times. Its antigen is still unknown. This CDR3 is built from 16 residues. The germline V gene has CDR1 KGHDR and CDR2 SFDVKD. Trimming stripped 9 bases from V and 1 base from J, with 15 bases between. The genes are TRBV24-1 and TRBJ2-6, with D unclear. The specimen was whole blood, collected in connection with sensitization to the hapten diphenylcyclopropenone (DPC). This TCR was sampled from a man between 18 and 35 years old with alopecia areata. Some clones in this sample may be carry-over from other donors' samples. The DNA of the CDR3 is TGTGCCACCTCATCCGACGGAAGGTCTGGGGCCAACGTCCTGACTTTC. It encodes CATSSDGRSGANVLTF.